The text below deals with one TCR beta chain. Its antigen is currently unknown. Method: immunoSEQ multiplex PCR; TCRdb's copy keeps in-frame clones and lacks some. The sample has under 1 million clones, 80% to 95% seen once. This sample is drawn from a study of shared clonotypes between healthy human individuals. Study summary: Donor composition was two women and three men, aged 18 to 49. Study-wide results and caveats: A small donor pool kept down the genetic and exposure-history diversity that was represented.

The junction had 2 bases not matched to a gene; V was cut back by 2 bases and J by 9 bases. The CDR3 is made up of 14 amino acids. Germline V gene data show CDR1 as SEHNR and CDR2 as FQNEAQ (reference sequence). Naive CD8 cells lacked CD45RO, underwent positive selection for CCR7 and left out terminally differentiated effector memory CD45RA+ cells. The sequenced sample consisted of naive CD8+ T cells sorted from blood. The TCR comes from a young man in good health. The rearrangement links TRBV7-9 to TRBJ2-1, with 12 bases matching TRBD2. The CDR3 DNA reads as TGTGCCAGCAGCTTAACTAGCGGGAGGACTGAGCAGTTCTTC. Its protein is CASSLTSGRTEQFF.